Described below is a single T cell receptor beta chain sequence and its context. This clone was counted a few times. The antigen it recognizes is unknown. The input lacks base qualities; no much larger clone sits a single base away. At one collaborating source in Seattle, patients were enrolled during active infection and were followed longitudinally through the course of disease. The collaborating institutions used their own protocols to collect whole blood in K2EDTA tubes. For TCRbeta analysis, collaborators shipped samples as frozen whole blood, isolated PBMCs, or DNA extracted from either of those sample types. The data were obtained in a study of blood T cell repertoires in COVID-19 (dated by TCRdb to the early 2020s). Context from the whole study: Samples covering the acute and convalescent phases of COVID-19 were provided by collaborators in the United States, Italy and Spain. The material from the prospective study consisted of cDNA or gDNA derived from T cells, B-cell-depleted T cells, or PBMCs. The samples were drawn from the first 160 participants of the ongoing ImmuneRACE study and from 950 to 1,500 subjects provided by 6 global collaborators. Where available, HLA class I and class II types were obtained from metadata supplied by the sample provider rather than from assay-based typing. The sample metadata nearly always contained a de-identified subject ID, COVID-19 status, age in years and sex. The repertoires were released in a freely available public database intended as a resource for research on the immune response to SARS-CoV-2. Subjects who had been exposed to COVID-19, were actively infected with it, or had recovered from it provided the deeply sampled blood TCRbeta repertoires that made up the dataset. Overall study results and their limits: Clinical and demographic metadata were provided uncurated, with the amount varying by source and participant.

The CDR1 and CDR2 encoded by the germline V gene are LGHNA and YNFKEQ. V trim: 1 base; J trim: 4 bases; unmatched bases: 5. The CDR3 holds 15 amino acids from the cysteine to the phenylalanine. CDR3 DNA only is kept here, 45 bases in frame from base 1. TCRbeta CDR3 regions were amplified from genomic DNA using the immunoSEQ Assay, a bias-controlled multiplex PCR. The paper's processing steps were these. The number of nucleated cells in each sample was estimated by amplification of reference gene primers within the assay. To quantify the absolute abundance of each unique TCRbeta CDR3 rearrangement, sequence reads were collapsed and filtered. Productive Simpson clonality was computed per sample as the square root of Simpson's diversity index over productive rearrangements. This is the immuneACCESS table as TCRdb keeps it, with only in-frame sequences that have V and J called. A part of the clones is gone; compared with another copy, unresolved V genes explain less than half, and the rest is unexplained. The V and J calls and the clone size are those of that table, but D and trimming were determined from the DNA. The sample table contains 170,000 or so clones; only one count was recorded for about 87% of them. The ten largest clones add up to under 0.65% of the sample.

The chain uses TRBV4-2 and TRBJ1-2; 8 bases in the middle match TRBD1. Sample: peripheral blood. The TCR comes from a man aged 55-75 years with COVID-19, enrolled during active disease. The DNA sequence is given as TGTGCCAGCAGCCAAGGGGACAGGCTGGGCTATGGCTACACCTTC. It codes for CASSQGDRLGYGYTF.